This entry features one TCR beta chain sequence. In the original workflow: By means of reference gene primer amplification, nucleated cell counts were estimated. Produced via immunoSEQ multiplex PCR; TCRdb's table is partial and in-frame only. Clonal size and the V and J genes are those of that table, whereas D and trimming came from the DNA. Of around 300,000 clones in the sample, 87% were seen once. These data come from a study of blood T cell repertoires in COVID-19. Across the study: Acute and convalescent COVID-19 samples came from the United States, Italy and Spain. Sources were T cells, B-cell-depleted T cells, or PBMCs; the material itself was cDNA or gDNA.

V lost 4 bases and J lost 10; bases outside the gene matches: 16. CDR3 length: 17 residues. Germline values: CDR1 MGHRA, CDR2 YSYEKL. This receptor was taken from a man aged 18 to 29 with active or convalescent COVID-19. Sequenced input: peripheral blood. The chain joins TRBV4-1 to TRBJ1-6, with TRBD1 matching over 7 bases. The CDR3 loop is CASSPLRDRGIGSPLHF. Here the CDR3 DNA reads TGCGCCAGCAGCCCACTAAGGGACAGAGGGATCGGGTCACCCCTCCACTTT.